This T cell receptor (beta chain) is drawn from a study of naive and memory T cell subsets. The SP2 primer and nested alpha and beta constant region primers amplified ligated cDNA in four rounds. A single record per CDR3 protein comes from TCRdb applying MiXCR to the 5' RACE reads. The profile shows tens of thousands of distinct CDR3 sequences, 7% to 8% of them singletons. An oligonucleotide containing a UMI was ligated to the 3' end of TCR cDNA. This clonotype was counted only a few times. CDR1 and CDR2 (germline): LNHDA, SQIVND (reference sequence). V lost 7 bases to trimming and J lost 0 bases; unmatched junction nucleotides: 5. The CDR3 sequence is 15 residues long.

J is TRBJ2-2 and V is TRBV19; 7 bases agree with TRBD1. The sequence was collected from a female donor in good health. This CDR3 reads CASTPGTANTGELFF. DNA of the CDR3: TGTGCCAGTACCCCCGGGACAGCGAACACCGGGGAGCTGTTTTTT. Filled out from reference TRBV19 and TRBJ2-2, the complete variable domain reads DGGITQSPKYLFRKEGQNVTLSCEQNLNHDAMYWYRQDPGQGLRLIYYSQIVNDFQKGDIAEGYSVSREKKESFPLTVTSAQKNPTAFYLCASTPGTANTGELFFGEGSRLTVL.